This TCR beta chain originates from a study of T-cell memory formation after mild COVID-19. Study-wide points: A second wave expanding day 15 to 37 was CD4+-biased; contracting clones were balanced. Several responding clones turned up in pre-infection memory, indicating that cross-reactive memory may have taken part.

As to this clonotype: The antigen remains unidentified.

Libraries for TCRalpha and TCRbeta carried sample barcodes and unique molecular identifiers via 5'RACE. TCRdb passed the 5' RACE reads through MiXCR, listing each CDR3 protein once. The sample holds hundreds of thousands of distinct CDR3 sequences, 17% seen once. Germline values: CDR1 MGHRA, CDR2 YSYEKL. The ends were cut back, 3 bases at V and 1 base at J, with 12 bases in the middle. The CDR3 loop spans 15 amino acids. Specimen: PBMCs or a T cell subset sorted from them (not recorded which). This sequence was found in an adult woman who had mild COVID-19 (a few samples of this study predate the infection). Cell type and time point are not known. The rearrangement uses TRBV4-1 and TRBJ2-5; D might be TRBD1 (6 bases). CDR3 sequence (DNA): TGCGCCAGCAGCCACGGCAGGGGATTCCAAGAGACCCAGTACTTC. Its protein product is CASSHGRGFQETQYF.